These 5 T cell receptor beta chains share one sample of origin, sequenced in a study of PD-1 blockade in classical Hodgkin lymphoma. The assay was immunoSEQ multiplex PCR, and TCRdb's table has in-frame clones only and misses some. The sample consists of around 30,000 clones, 70% to 75% of them appearing once. Every patient experienced relapse after autologous stem cell transplantation, and brentuximab vedotin exposure varied. This specimen consisted of peripheral blood mononuclear cells (PBMCs), obtained before the second cycle of nivolumab. The receptors come from a human donor with classical Hodgkin lymphoma.

This clone was observed a few times. This chain uses TRBV28 with TRBJ1-1, with no clear D. V lost 6 bases and J lost 5, with 13 bases in between. CDR3 size: 13 residues. The germline V gene has CDR1 MDHEN and CDR2 SYDVKM. DNA for the CDR3: TGTGCCAGCAGCATAGGAGAAACAACTGAAGCTTTCTTT. Its translation: CASSIGETTEAFF.

V usage is TRBV7-9 and J usage is TRBJ2-3, with a tentative D call TRBD1 (7 bases). V was shortened by 5 bases and J by 0 bases, with 12 bases between the two germline ends. The germline gives CDR1 SEHNR, CDR2 FQNEAQ (reference sequence). The CDR3 is 15 amino acids. DNA of the CDR3: TGTGCCAGCAGCCCACAGGGGACTAGCACAGATACGCAGTATTTT. Residues: CASSPQGTSTDTQYF. Full variable domain (missing parts from reference TRBV7-9 and TRBJ2-3): DTGVSQNPRHKITKRGQNVTFRCDPISEHNRLYWYRQTLGQGPEFLTYFQNEAQLEKSRLLSDRFSAERPKGSFSTLEIQRTEQGDSAMYLCASSPQGTSTDTQYFGPGTRLTVL.

The V and J genes are TRBV6-6 and TRBJ2-1; D is tentatively TRBD1 or TRBD2 (5 bases each). Germline-derived CDR1 and CDR2 are MNHNY and SVGAGI (reference sequence). The V end lost 1 base, the J end lost 4 bases, and 5 bases lay between the germline ends. The length of the CDR3 is 13 residues. The CDR3 protein is CASSYWGYNEQFF. Here the CDR3 DNA reads TGTGCCAGCAGTTACTGGGGGTACAATGAGCAGTTCTTC.

The sample holds a few counts of this clone. This chain links TRBV9 with TRBJ2-3; D is unclear. CDR3 length: 15 residues. V was pared by 0 bases and J by 0 bases, with 8 bases between. CDR1 and CDR2 from the germline V gene are SGDLS and YYNGEE. The CDR3 nucleotides are TGTGCCAGCAGCGTAGATGGACCTAGCACAGATACGCAGTATTTT. Residues: CASSVDGPSTDTQYF.

The chain links TRBV5-5 to TRBJ2-1, with a possible D match to TRBD1 (7 bases). The CDR3 runs to 12 residues. The V end was cut by 6 bases, the J end by 9 bases, with 13 bases between. In germline, CDR1 is SGHKS, CDR2 YYEKEE (reference sequence). In nucleotides, the CDR3 is TGTGCCAGCATCTTCCAGGGGGGTGAGCAGTTCTTC. Encoded protein: CASIFQGGEQFF. Combining the CDR3 with reference TRBV5-5 and TRBJ2-1 gives the whole variable domain DAGVTQSPTHLIKTRGQQVTLRCSPISGHKSVSWYQQVLGQGPQFIFQYYEKEERGRGNFPDRFSARQFPNYSSELNVNALLLGDSALYLCASIFQGGEQFFGPGTRLTVL.